This is a list of T cell receptor beta chains from one sample in a study of T-cell reconstitution after alpha-beta-depleted transplantation in children. A single record per CDR3 protein comes from TCRdb applying MiXCR to the PCR reads. The table lists about 300,000 distinct CDR3 sequences, over 9% of them singletons. Sample: PBMCs, taken before TCRalphabeta/CD19-depleted stem cell transplant. Every receptor here comes from a boy younger than two with acute myeloid leukemia, due to receive a stem cell transplant. CDR3s include the opening cysteine and the closing phenylalanine or tryptophan. A D gene is named only where the DNA matches it firmly. A clone size is listed for some rows: how often the clone was seen (once, few, many), or a class if it is expanded.

TRBJ2-1,TRBV29-1,many,-,TGCAGCGGGACGGGCAGCTCCTACAATGAGCAGTTCTTC,CSGTGSSYNEQFF
TRBJ2-2,TRBV6-5,many,-,TGTGCCAGCAGTTACTTAAATAACAGGCCGAACACCGGGGAGCTGTTTTTT,CASSYLNNRPNTGELFF
TRBJ1-5,TRBV11-2,many,-,TGTGCCAGCAGCTTAGGGCCGGAGACCAGCAATCAGCCCCAGCATTTT,CASSLGPETSNQPQHF
TRBJ1-6,TRBV20-1,few,-,TGCAGTGCTAGAATCCACTCGATTAGCTCCTATAATTCACCCCTCCACTTT,CSARIHSISSYNSPLHF
TRBJ1-2,TRBV18,few,-,TGTGCCAGCTCACCGACCCTCTTGGACCGATATGGCTACACCTTC,CASSPTLLDRYGYTF
TRBJ1-5,TRBV18,many,-,TGTGCCAGCTCACCCATCCAGGATAGCAATCAGCCCCAGCATTTT,CASSPIQDSNQPQHF
TRBJ2-5,TRBV6-1,-,TRBD2,TGTGCCAGCAGCGGACTAGCGAAGGGGACCCAGTACTTC,CASSGLAKGTQYF
TRBJ1-5,TRBV18,-,TRBD1,TGTGCCAGCTCACCCGGGACAGGGCTTAGCAATCAGCCCCAGCATTTT,CASSPGTGLSNQPQHF
TRBJ2-7,TRBV12-3/TRBV12-4,many,-,TGTGCCAGCAGTTTGGTAGGGAGCGTACTCTACGAGCAGTACTTC,CASSLVGSVLYEQYF
TRBJ1-3,TRBV29-1,many,TRBD1,TGCAGCGCCGTTAGGGGGCCTGGAAACACCATATATTTT,CSAVRGPGNTIYF
TRBJ2-7,TRBV5-5,many,-,TGTGCCAGCAGCTTACTCGGAGGGAACTACGAGCAGTACTTC,CASSLLGGNYEQYF
TRBJ2-7,TRBV14,few,-,TGTGCCAGCAGCCATTCGGTCTACGAGCAGTACTTC,CASSHSVYEQYF
TRBJ2-7,TRBV9,few,-,TGTGCCAGCAGCGTTGGGCAGGGATCCACCTACGAGCAGTACTTC,CASSVGQGSTYEQYF
TRBJ2-2,TRBV6-5,few,TRBD1,TGTGCCAGCAGTTCCGGGACAGTAATAACCGGGGAGCTGTTTTTT,CASSSGTVITGELFF
TRBJ1-1,TRBV29-1,many,-,TGCAGCGTTGCGCTGGGAGCGGACACTGAAGCTTTCTTT,CSVALGADTEAFF
TRBJ1-3,TRBV12-3/TRBV12-4,many,-,TGTGCCAGCAGGATCAGGCCGTCGGGGGGAGACACCATATATTTT,CASRIRPSGGDTIYF
TRBJ2-7,TRBV20-1,many,-,TGCAGTGCTAATCAGGGAACCCCTTTGGGGTACGAGCAGTACTTC,CSANQGTPLGYEQYF